This T cell receptor beta chain is from a study of type 1 and type 2 diabetes patients. Genomic DNA was the PCR template. Multiplex PCR with 30 forward and 13 reverse primers amplified the TCR beta CDR3. One entry per CDR3 protein, called by TCRdb with MiXCR from the multiplex PCR reads. The sample consists of about 270,000 distinct CDR3 sequences, roughly 50% of them appearing once. Study-level points and caveats: Some HECs seen only in T1D might also appear in more T2D or control samples.

This clonotype was observed many times. Its antigen remains unknown. Trimming removed 0 bases at V and 4 bases at J, with 6 bases between. Germline V gene sequence: CDR1 LNHNV, CDR2 YYDKDF (reference sequence). This CDR3 spans 13 amino acids. The chain combines TRBV15 with TRBJ1-1; no clear D. The TCR sequence derives from a man between 18 and 29 years old with type 2 diabetes. Sample: peripheral blood mononuclear cells (PBMCs). As DNA, the CDR3 is TGTGCCACCAGCAGAGATTTTGGCACTGAAGCTTTCTTT. As protein: CATSRDFGTEAFF.